These T cell receptor beta chains were read from a single sample in a study of tumor-infiltrating lymphocytes in primary liver carcinoma. MiXCR was run by TCRdb on the multiplex PCR reads, yielding one entry per CDR3 protein. The sample consists of some 120,000 distinct CDR3 sequences, about 59% of them appearing once. The sequencing sample was made of liver tumor tissue from sampling region 1. The receptors stem from a woman aged 55-70 years with primary liver carcinoma and hepatitis B virus infection. Each CDR3 is given with its conserved first and last residue. D genes are given only for firm matches. Not all rows give a size; the values are once, few, many and, for expanded clones, a class.

NA	TRBV5-1	TRBJ2-1	TRBD2	CASSLGTSGVLGEQFF	TGCGCCAGCAGCTTGGGGACTAGCGGGGTCCTGGGTGAGCAGTTCTTC
few	TRBV7-9	TRBJ2-1	NA	CASARDFSHEQFF	TGTGCCAGCGCCCGGGACTTCTCTCATGAGCAGTTCTTC
many	TRBV5-4	TRBJ1-2	TRBD1	CASSSRTGDNYGYTF	TGTGCCAGCAGCTCACGGACAGGGGATAACTATGGCTACACCTTC
NA	TRBV7-2	TRBJ2-7	TRBD1	CASSLAGTGGYEQYF	TGTGCCAGCAGCTTAGCGGGGACAGGGGGCTACGAGCAGTACTTC
NA	TRBV7-3	TRBJ2-1	TRBD2	CAISVVAGGDEQFF	TGTGCCATCAGCGTAGTAGCGGGAGGGGATGAGCAGTTCTTC
NA	TRBV7-9	TRBJ2-7	NA	CASSLSVGSYEQYF	TGCGCCAGCAGCTTATCCGTCGGATCCTACGAGCAGTACTTC
NA	TRBV11-2	TRBJ1-3	NA	CASSLDAGPQNTIYF	TGTGCCAGCAGCTTAGATGCCGGACCGCAAAACACCATATATTTT
NA	TRBV14	TRBJ1-1	TRBD1	CPSSPRQGLYTEAFF	TGTCCCAGCAGCCCTCGACAGGGACTTTACACTGAAGCCTTCTTT
many	TRBV7-8	TRBJ2-1	NA	CASSLRSSLYGNEQFF	TGTGCCAGCAGCTTAAGGTCTAGCTTATACGGCAATGAGCAGTTCTTC
NA	TRBV7-9	TRBJ2-1	NA	CANSYNEQFF	TGTGCCAACAGCTATAATGAGCAGTTCTTC
many	TRBV28	TRBJ1-2	TRBD1	CASSLWDRGYGYTF	TGTGCCAGCAGTTTATGGGACAGGGGGTATGGCTACACCTTC
few	TRBV20-1	TRBJ2-1	TRBD1	CSASDPGTGSGEQFF	TGCAGTGCTAGTGACCCCGGGACAGGGTCCGGTGAGCAGTTCTTC
once	TRBV29-1	TRBJ2-7	NA	CSVEGSFGVQYF	TGTAGCGTTGAAGGGTCCTTTGGCGTGCAGTACTTC
few	TRBV10-1	TRBJ2-2	NA	CASSGVLSGELFF	TGCGCCAGCAGTGGGGTTCTATCGGGGGAGCTGTTTTTT
NA	TRBV11-2	TRBJ2-5	NA	CANSSMTAVETQYF	TGTGCCAACAGCTCGATGACAGCGGTCGAGACCCAGTACTTC
NA	TRBV7-9	TRBJ1-1	NA	CASNFRYAEAFF	TGTGCCAGCAACTTTCGTTACGCTGAAGCTTTCTTT
NA	TRBV6-2/TRBV6-3	TRBJ2-2	NA	CASTEGYLKLFF	TGTGCCAGCACCGAAGGGTACCTGAAGCTGTTTTTT
NA	TRBV11-2	TRBJ2-5	NA	CASSVGFTQETQYF	TGTGCCAGCAGCGTAGGATTCACGCAGGAGACCCAGTACTTC
many	TRBV13	TRBJ2-5	TRBD1	CASSLAGGSETQYF	TGTGCCAGCAGCTTAGCAGGGGGATCGGAGACCCAGTACTTC
NA	TRBV28	TRBJ2-7	NA	CASNPPGRGTYEQHF	TGTGCCAGCAATCCGCCGGGTAGGGGGACCTACGAGCAGCACTTC
many	TRBV29-1	TRBJ2-2	TRBD1	CSVAGTGALGTGELFF	TGCAGCGTAGCCGGGACAGGGGCTTTGGGCACCGGGGAGCTGTTTTTT
NA	TRBV11-1	TRBJ2-1	TRBD2	CAGSLASGFNNEQLF	TGTGCCGGCAGTTTGGCTAGCGGGTTTAACAATGAGCAGCTCTTC
once	TRBV7-8	TRBJ2-1	NA	CASSPQVGNVQFF	TGTGCCAGCAGCCCGCAGGTGGGGAATGTGCAGTTCTTC
NA	TRBV28	TRBJ2-1	NA	CASSLSGMGGYNEQFF	TGTGCCAGCAGTTTATCGGGGATGGGGGGATACAATGAGCAGTTCTTC
few	TRBV5-1	TRBJ1-6	NA	CASSPGTGNSPLHF	TGCGCCAGCAGCCCCGGGACCGGCAATTCACCCCTCCACTTT
once	TRBV5-1	TRBJ2-5	NA	CASRLSSSSVETLYF	TGCGCCAGCCGCCTGTCCTCGTCCTCAGTGGAGACCCTGTACTTC
NA	TRBV30	TRBJ2-2	NA	CAWSVKGVPGRPPRANTGGLFF	TGTGCCTGGAGTGTAAAAGGGGTCCCGGGACGTCCCCCTAGGGCGAACACCGGGGGGCTGTTTTTT
NA	TRBV11-2	TRBJ2-7	TRBD2	CATSFRTSGMGEQYF	TGTGCCACCAGCTTTAGGACTAGCGGGATGGGCGAGCAGTACTTC
many	TRBV12-3/TRBV12-4	TRBJ1-1	TRBD1	CASSRGQGREAFF	TGTGCCAGCAGTCGAGGACAGGGCCGTGAAGCTTTCTTT
once	TRBV11-3	TRBJ2-1	TRBD1	CVSSSGRTGGFF	TGTGTCAGCAGCTCCGGCCGGACAGGGGGGTTCTTC
many	TRBV12-3/TRBV12-4	TRBJ2-4	NA	CASSPPGWPGAKNIQYF	TGTGCCAGCAGCCCCCCTGGATGGCCTGGAGCCAAAAACATTCAGTACTTC
NA	TRBV13	TRBJ2-2	TRBD1	CASSRWTGIDTGGLFF	TGTGCCAGCAGCCGATGGACAGGGATCGACACCGGGGGGCTGTTTTTT
NA	TRBV5-6	TRBJ2-3	NA	CASSSTGTTRTDTHYF	TGTGCCAGCAGCTCCACCGGGACAACTCGCACGGATACGCACTATTTT
few	TRBV12-3/TRBV12-4	TRBJ2-2	NA	CASSLAGGFTGELFF	TGTGCCAGCAGTTTAGCGGGAGGATTCACCGGGGAGCTGTTTTTT
once	TRBV11-3	TRBJ2-3	NA	CASSLSGTLTDTQYF	TGTGCCAGCAGCTTATCAGGGACCTTAACGGATACGCAGTATTTT
NA	TRBV28	TRBJ2-3	TRBD2	CASSQPTSGSRDTQDF	TGTGCCAGCAGTCAACCGACTAGCGGGAGCAGGGATACGCAGGATTTT
many	TRBV5-4	TRBJ2-5	NA	CASSLVGVRQETQYF	TGTGCCAGCAGCTTGGTGGGGGTTCGACAAGAGACCCAGTACTTC
medium-sized	TRBV29-1	TRBJ2-1	NA	CSVSRSQGKYEQFF	TGCAGCGTTTCCCGATCACAGGGAAAATATGAGCAGTTCTTC
few	TRBV14	TRBJ1-1	TRBD1	CASSQTPYWTGGIETEAFF	TGTGCCAGCAGCCAAACCCCGTATTGGACAGGGGGTATAGAAACTGAAGCTTTCTTT
NA	TRBV18	TRBJ1-1	NA	CTSSLGHWDTEAFF	TGTACCAGCTCACTGGGACATTGGGACACTGAAGCTTTCTTT
NA	TRBV12-3/TRBV12-4	TRBJ2-7	NA	CASSYSLQGKYEQYF	TGTGCCAGCAGTTATAGCCTTCAGGGGAAATACGAGCAGTACTTC
many	TRBV5-1	TRBJ1-5	NA	CASSEGGGNQPQHF	TGCGCCAGCAGCGAAGGAGGTGGCAATCAGCCCCAGCATTTT
once	TRBV25-1	TRBJ2-1	NA	CASSEWDGNEQFF	TGTGCCAGCAGTGAATGGGATGGGAATGAGCAGTTCTTC
many	TRBV29-1	TRBJ2-1	TRBD2	CSVAKRGTSGSNEQFF	TGCAGCGTTGCGAAGAGGGGGACTAGCGGGAGCAATGAGCAGTTCTTC
NA	TRBV12-5	TRBJ2-1	TRBD2	CDSGTKREKDEQFF	TGTGATAGTGGTACAAAGCGGGAGAAGGATGAACAGTTCTTC
NA	TRBV28	TRBJ1-2	NA	CASSSQATYGYTF	TGTGCCAGCAGTTCACAGGCCACTTATGGCTACACCTTC
once	TRBV11-1	TRBJ2-7	NA	CVSSWGGTGTYEQYF	TGTGTCAGCAGCTGGGGCGGGACTGGGACCTACGAGCAGTACTTC
many	TRBV6-6	TRBJ2-1	NA	CASNPGSSSYNEQFF	TGTGCCAGCAACCCCGGTAGTAGCTCCTACAATGAGCAGTTCTTC
once	TRBV6-1	TRBJ1-5	NA	CASSGTEGNQPQHF	TGTGCCAGCAGTGGGACGGAGGGCAATCAGCCCCAGCATTTT
many	TRBV5-1	TRBJ1-3	NA	CASSLTGAGNTIYF	TGCGCCAGCAGCTTGACAGGTGCTGGAAACACCATATATTTT